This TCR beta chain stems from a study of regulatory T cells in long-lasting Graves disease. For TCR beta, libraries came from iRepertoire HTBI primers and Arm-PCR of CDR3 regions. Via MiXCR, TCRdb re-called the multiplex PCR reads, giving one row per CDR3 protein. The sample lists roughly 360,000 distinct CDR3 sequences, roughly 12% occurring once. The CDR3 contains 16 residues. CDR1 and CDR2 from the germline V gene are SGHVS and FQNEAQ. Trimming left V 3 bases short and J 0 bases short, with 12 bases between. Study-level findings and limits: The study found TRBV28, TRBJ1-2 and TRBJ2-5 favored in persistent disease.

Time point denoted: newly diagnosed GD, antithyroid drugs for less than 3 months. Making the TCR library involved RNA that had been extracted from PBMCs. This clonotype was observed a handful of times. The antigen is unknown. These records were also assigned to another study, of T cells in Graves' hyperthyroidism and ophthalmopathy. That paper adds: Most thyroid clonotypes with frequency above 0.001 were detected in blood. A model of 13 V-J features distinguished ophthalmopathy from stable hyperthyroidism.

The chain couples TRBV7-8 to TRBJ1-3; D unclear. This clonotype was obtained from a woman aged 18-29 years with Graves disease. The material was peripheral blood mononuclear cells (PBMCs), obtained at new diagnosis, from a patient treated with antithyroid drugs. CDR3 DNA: TGTGCCAGCAGCTTTTGGATTCCAACCTCTGGAAACACCATATATTTT. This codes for CASSFWIPTSGNTIYF.